This T cell receptor beta chain derives from a study of human T cells and chemical hapten exposure. Overall study: Mainly, slight library volume differences in the pool made TCR yields vary. Study results and limitations: TCRs at a frequency above 1 in 1000 stayed unchanged with DPC sensitization.

Library construction involved attaching unique molecular identifiers to individual cDNA molecules, which allowed quantitative, reproducible TCR counting. Per the original data handling: 95,638 TCRs per sample was the median, with a range of about 20,000 to 690,600. TCRdb redid the calling of the reads with MiXCR, one entry per CDR3 protein. The V and J calls were not made by the authors but by TCRdb's processing. Of fewer than 150,000 distinct CDR3 sequences listed, around 9% are singletons. Unfractionated whole blood served as the source for total RNA extraction. This clonotype turned up a few times. Its antigen remains unknown. The clonotype was recovered from a human donor in good health. Some clones in this sample may be carry-over from other donors' samples. Sequences were obtained from whole blood.

The CDR3 protein is CSARDTYEQYF. The CDR3 DNA is TGCAGTGCACGGGACACCTACGAGCAGTACTTC. The chain has TRBV20-1 and TRBJ2-7; D may be TRBD1 (6 bases). The germline V and J ends were trimmed by 6 bases and 2 bases, with 8 bases remaining between them. Per germline, CDR1 DFQATT and CDR2 SNEGSKA (reference sequence). The CDR3 extends over 11 amino acids.